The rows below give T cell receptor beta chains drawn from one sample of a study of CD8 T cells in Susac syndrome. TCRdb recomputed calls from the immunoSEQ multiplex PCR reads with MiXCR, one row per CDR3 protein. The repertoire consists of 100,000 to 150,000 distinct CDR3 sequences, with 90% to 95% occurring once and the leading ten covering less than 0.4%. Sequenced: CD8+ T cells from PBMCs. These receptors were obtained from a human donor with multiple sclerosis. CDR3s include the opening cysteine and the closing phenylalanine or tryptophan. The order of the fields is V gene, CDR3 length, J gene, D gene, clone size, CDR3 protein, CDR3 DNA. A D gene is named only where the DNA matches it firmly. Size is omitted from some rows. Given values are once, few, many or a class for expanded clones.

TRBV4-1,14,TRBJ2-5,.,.,CASSQEGARETQYF,TGCGCCAGCAGCCAAGAGGGGGCCCGGGAGACCCAGTACTTC
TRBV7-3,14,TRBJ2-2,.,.,CASSSTLGPGELFF,TGTGCCAGCAGCTCTACCCTGGGACCCGGGGAGCTGTTTTTT
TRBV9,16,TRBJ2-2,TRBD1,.,CASSKRTGGPSGELFF,TGTGCCAGCAGCAAAAGGACAGGGGGTCCTTCCGGGGAGCTGTTTTTT
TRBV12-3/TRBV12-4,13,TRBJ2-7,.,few,CASSLGGVYEQYF,TGTGCCAGCAGTTTAGGTGGTGTCTACGAGCAGTACTTC
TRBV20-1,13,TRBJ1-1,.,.,CSARWAENTEAFF,TGCAGTGCTAGATGGGCGGAGAACACTGAAGCTTTCTTT
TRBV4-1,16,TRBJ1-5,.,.,CASSQAGGVSNQPQHF,TGCGCCAGCAGCCAAGCTGGAGGGGTAAGCAATCAGCCCCAGCATTTT
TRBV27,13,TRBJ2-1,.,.,CASSLYSDNEQFF,TGTGCCAGCAGTTTATACAGTGACAATGAGCAGTTCTTC
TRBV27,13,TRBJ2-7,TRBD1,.,CASSFGRGNEQYF,TGTGCCAGCAGTTTTGGCAGGGGGAACGAGCAGTACTTC
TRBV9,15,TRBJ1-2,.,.,CASSVGPRDGTGYTF,TGTGCCAGCAGCGTAGGCCCCCGGGACGGCACGGGCTACACCTTC
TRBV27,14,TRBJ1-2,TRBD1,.,CASSPDRGNYGYTF,TGTGCCAGCAGTCCCGACAGGGGCAACTATGGCTACACCTTC
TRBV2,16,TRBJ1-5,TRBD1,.,CASRGQTGGSNQPQHF,TGTGCCAGCAGGGGCCAAACAGGGGGTAGCAATCAGCCCCAGCATTTT